The T cell receptor (beta chain) described here comes from a study of T cell clonality in common variable immunodeficiency. Broader study findings: CVID subjects shared fewer TCRbeta clones than healthy controls did.

This clone has ten or more counts. The antigen is undetermined. The sequence runs out 3 residues before the end of the CDR3; the remainder is reconstructed from the germline J gene. Sequenced by immunoSEQ multiplex PCR; TCRdb stores in-frame clones only, minus some. Recorded here are roughly 32,000 clones, none singletons. Trimming took 7 bases from V and 8 from J; bases not matched to a gene: 19. In germline, CDR1 is DFQATT, CDR2 SNEGSKA (reference sequence). The CDR3 totals 16 residues. Blood samples were heparinized, about 4.5 to 8 ml per donor. Specimen: peripheral blood mononuclear cells. The V call is TRBV20-1, the J call TRBJ2-1; 8 bases fit TRBD2. The receptor's source is a person aged 18 to 75 in good health. The chain's CDR3 is CSEERWSGSRRDEQFF. CDR3 DNA, as far as it was read: TGCAGTGAAGAGAGATGGAGCGGGAGTAGGAGGGATGAG.